This passage covers 28 T cell receptor beta chains from one sample sequenced in a study of vaccination effects on CD4 cells after COVID-19. Antigen-specific CD4+ T cells were expanded (with viral peptide pools) by the ViraFEST assay ahead of sequencing. Upon completion of around eleven days in culture, CD4+ T cells were isolated. A positive SARS-CoV-2 PCR test fell between March and December 2020. Here immunoSEQ multiplex PCR was the method, and the copy in TCRdb shows in-frame clones only, minus some. The repertoire holds approximately 24,000 clones, with 65% to 85% as singletons. Antigens of these TCRs are unknown. The material sequenced was CD4+ T cells from PBMCs cultured with SARS-CoV-2 spike peptides, taken before COVID-19 vaccination. The receptors were gathered from a human donor who had a prior SARS-CoV-2 infection.

This clone has a handful of counts. The rearrangement uses TRBV30 and TRBJ1-4; no reliable D call. The CDR3 runs to 14 residues. Germline loops: CDR1 GTSNPN, CDR2 SVGIG (reference sequence). V was shortened by 0 bases and J by 8 bases, with 13 bases between the two germline ends. The CDR3 protein is CAWSVFSGYEKLFF. CDR3 DNA sequence: TGTGCCTGGAGTGTATTTTCGGGTTACGAAAAACTGTTTTTT.

The V gene is TRBV18, the J gene TRBJ1-2; D call uncertain. The V and J ends lost 2 bases and 2 bases respectively, with 9 bases between them. The CDR3 totals 14 residues. Looked up from germline, CDR1 is KGHSH and CDR2 is LQKENI. The DNA of the CDR3 is TGTGCCAGCTCACCAGATGCGGGAAACTATGGCTACACCTTC. Translation gives CASSPDAGNYGYTF.

This chain links TRBV18 with TRBJ2-7; 8 nucleotides align to TRBD1. CDR3 length: 15 residues. V shed 3 bases, J shed 5 bases, and the junction held 9 bases outside the gene matches. Germline CDR1 is KGHSH and CDR2 is LQKENI. CDR3 amino acids: CASSPSWQGADEQYF. Here the CDR3 DNA reads TGTGCCAGCTCACCCTCGTGGCAGGGGGCCGACGAGCAGTACTTC. The full variable domain, with the rest looked up from reference TRBV18 and TRBJ2-7, is NAGVMQNPRHLVRRRGQEARLRCSPMKGHSHVYWYRQLPEEGLKFMVYLQKENIIDESGMPKERFSAEFPKEGPSILRIQQVVRGDSAAYFCASSPSWQGADEQYFGPGTRLTVT.

This clone was observed once. The chain is built from TRBV7-2 and TRBJ2-3; 7 nucleotides agree with TRBD1. CDR1 SGHTA and CDR2 FQGNSA come from the germline V gene. Unmatched junction bases numbered 12, after V lost 5 bases and J lost 4 bases. This CDR3 comprises 16 residues. CDR3 DNA sequence: TGTGCCAGCAGCCGTACCTTAACAGGGGCGGCAGATACGCAGTATTTT. Translated: CASSRTLTGAADTQYF.

The V call is TRBV6-1, the J call TRBJ2-3, with TRBD2 matching over 13 bases. CDR3 size: 16 residues. V was pared by 2 bases and J by 5 bases, with 4 bases of the junction left unmatched. Germline-derived CDR1 and CDR2 are MNHNS and SASEGT. The CDR3 region has the DNA TGTGCCAGCAGTGAACCACTAGCGGGGGGGTTAGATACGCAGTATTTT. Translating gives CASSEPLAGGLDTQYF.

The chain uses TRBV7-8 and TRBJ1-3, with D hard to call. The germline CDR1 and CDR2 sequences are SGHVS and FQNEAQ. Trimming took 4 bases from V and 4 from J, leaving 11 bases between them. The CDR3 extends over 14 amino acids. The CDR3 region is CASSSVALGNTIYF. The CDR3 bases are TGTGCCAGCAGCTCAGTAGCCCTCGGAAACACCATATATTTT.

The V and J genes are TRBV7-9 and TRBJ2-7, with 12 nucleotides matching TRBD2. Trimming removed 5 bases from V and 4 bases from J; junction bases left unmatched: 9. The CDR3 length is 16 residues. In germline, CDR1 is SEHNR, CDR2 FQNEAQ (reference sequence). This CDR3 reads CASSTGLAGTIYEQYF. CDR3 nucleotide sequence: TGTGCCAGCAGCACAGGACTAGCGGGGACAATATACGAGCAGTACTTC.

This clone was detected only a few times. The chain carries TRBV27 and TRBJ1-2; 8 nucleotides align to TRBD1. The junction had 12 bases not matched to a gene; V was cut back by 7 bases and J by 2 bases. The CDR3 is 16 amino acids. Germline V lookup: CDR1 MNHEY, CDR2 SMNVEV (reference sequence). The CDR3 nucleotides read TGTGCCAGCACCAAAACCGGGACAGGACGGAACTATGGCTACACCTTC. This sequence encodes CASTKTGTGRNYGYTF.

The chain carries TRBV5-1 and TRBJ2-5, with TRBD2 as a possible D gene (6 bases). Trimming left V 7 bases short and J 5 bases short, with 18 bases between. Germline lookup yields CDR1 SGHRS and CDR2 YFSETQ. CDR3 length: 14 residues. The DNA of the CDR3 is TGCGCCAGCTTTCCCGGCGGGGCCGGGGAGACCCAGTACTTC. Translation: CASFPGGAGETQYF.

The genes are TRBV6-5 and TRBJ2-7; 7 positions match TRBD2. The germline gives CDR1 MNHEY, CDR2 SVGAGI. This CDR3 has 13 amino acids. Trimming removed 5 bases from V and 2 bases from J; junction bases left unmatched: 3. In DNA, the CDR3 is TGTGCCAGCAGTCGGGACTACGCCTACGAGCAGTACTTC. Protein product: CASSRDYAYEQYF.

This sequence joins TRBV2 and TRBJ2-3, with TRBD2 identical over 12 bases. Germline V gene sequence: CDR1 SNHLY, CDR2 FYNNEI. The CDR3 has 15 amino acids. Losses at the gene ends were 3 bases for V and 5 bases for J; bases not matched to a gene: 3. The CDR3 DNA reads as TGTGCCAGCAGTGAGTTGGGACTAGCGGGAGATACGCAGTATTTT. Residues: CASSELGLAGDTQYF. The variable domain in full, with the rest retrieved from reference TRBV2 and TRBJ2-3, is EPEVTQTPSHQVTQMGQEVILRCVPISNHLYFYWYRQILGQKVEFLVSFYNNEISEKSEIFDDQFSVERPDGSNFTLKIRSTKLEDSAMYFCASSELGLAGDTQYFGPGTRLTVL.

The V and J genes are TRBV20-1 and TRBJ2-3; D may be TRBD2 (6 bases). From germline, CDR1 is DFQATT and CDR2 SNEGSKA (reference sequence). Trimming took 4 bases from V and 0 from J, leaving 17 bases between them. The CDR3 consists of 16 residues. CDR3 DNA sequence: TGCAGTGCTATTGATCGGGGTAGCGGAAGCACAGATACGCAGTATTTT. The encoded protein is CSAIDRGSGSTDTQYF.

J is TRBJ1-2 and V is TRBV19; D is possibly TRBD1 (6 bases). Germline CDR1 LNHDA, CDR2 SQIVND (reference sequence). The V end lost 3 bases, the J end lost 4 bases, and 15 bases lay between the germline ends. This CDR3 spans 15 amino acids. CDR3 nucleotides: TGTGCCAGTAGTATGATCGGGGGCCCGACCTATGGCTACACCTTC. The encoded protein is CASSMIGGPTYGYTF.

The rearrangement joins TRBV5-1 to TRBJ1-1; TRBD1 agrees at 7 bases. V gave up 3 bases and J gave up 10 bases; unmatched junction bases: 9. CDR3 length: 13 amino acids. Germline V gene sequence: CDR1 SGHRS, CDR2 YFSETQ. The CDR3, as DNA: TGCGCCAGCAGCTCTACAGGGGAGGCGGGAGCTTTCTTT. This sequence encodes CASSSTGEAGAFF.

The chain is built from TRBV4-2 and TRBJ1-2, with D unclear. Germline CDR1 reads LGHNA; CDR2 reads YNFKEQ. The CDR3 runs 13 residues. The ends were cut back, 0 bases at V and 3 bases at J, with 5 bases in the middle. The CDR3, as DNA: TGTGCCAGCAGCCAAGAGTTTTACTATGGCTACACCTTC. This encodes CASSQEFYYGYTF.

V usage is TRBV19 and J usage is TRBJ1-3; D unclear. Between the trimmed V and J ends, which lost 6 bases and 0 bases, there was a span of 15 bases. The CDR3 extends over 16 amino acids. Germline-derived CDR1 and CDR2 are LNHDA and SQIVND (reference sequence). The CDR3 bases are TGTGCCAGTAGGGACGTGGCGACCCCCTCTGGAAACACCATATATTTT. Residues: CASRDVATPSGNTIYF.

This clone was seen just once. The chain recombines TRBV7-2 with TRBJ2-3; D is tentatively TRBD1 or TRBD2 (5 bases each). The CDR3 contains 18 residues. The V gene's germline CDR1 is SGHTA and CDR2 FQGNSA. The ends were cut back, 2 bases at V and 1 base at J, with 19 bases in the middle. This chain's CDR3 is CASSLPGGWDGRTDTQYF. CDR3 DNA: TGTGCCAGCAGCTTACCCGGAGGTTGGGACGGCCGCACAGATACGCAGTATTTT.

This rearrangement joins TRBV5-1 to TRBJ1-2, with 10 bases matching TRBD1. Trimming at V came to 6 bases and at J to 8 bases, leaving 16 bases not matched to a gene. This CDR3 contains 16 residues. Germline V lookup: CDR1 SGHRS, CDR2 YFSETQ. CDR3 bases: TGCGCCAGCACCATGAATCTGGGACAGGGGAAAGAAGGCTACACCTTC. This encodes CASTMNLGQGKEGYTF. The full variable domain, its missing parts supplied by reference TRBV5-1 and TRBJ1-2, is KAGVTQTPRYLIKTRGQQVTLSCSPISGHRSVSWYQQTPGQGLQFLFEYFSETQRNKGNFPGRFSGRQFSNSRSEMNVSTLELGDSALYLCASTMNLGQGKEGYTFGSGTRLTVV.

This chain joins TRBV27 and TRBJ2-1; TRBD2 aligns across 12 bases. The length of the CDR3 is 17 residues. Germline-derived CDR1 and CDR2 are MNHEY and SMNVEV (reference sequence). Unmatched junction bases numbered 11, after V lost 6 bases and J lost 5 bases. The DNA for the CDR3 is TGTGCCAGCAGCTCGACTAGCGGGAGACCGAACAACAATGAGCAGTTCTTC. This translates into CASSSTSGRPNNNEQFF.

This clone was counted once. The V call is TRBV7-2, the J call TRBJ1-2, with D uncertain. Trimming removed 1 base at V and 6 bases at J, with 12 bases between. The length of the CDR3 is 14 residues. Germline V lookup: CDR1 SGHTA, CDR2 FQGNSA. The DNA for the CDR3 is TGTGCCAGCAGCTTAGAGAGAGTGGTAAATGGCTACACCTTC. This encodes CASSLERVVNGYTF.

V gene TRBV18 combines with J gene TRBJ1-2; D not certain. Germline CDR1 and CDR2: KGHSH and LQKENI. The V end was cut by 2 bases, the J end by 0 bases, with 10 bases between. The CDR3 is 15 residues long. In DNA form, the CDR3 reads TGTGCCAGCTCACCAGTGGCAGGCGCTAACTATGGCTACACCTTC. Translating gives CASSPVAGANYGYTF.

In this sample, this clone turned up once. The chain carries TRBV11-2 and TRBJ2-1; TRBD2 agrees at 11 bases. CDR1 and CDR2 from the germline V gene are SGHAT and FQNNGV. With 3 bases clipped from V and 3 bases from J, the junction kept 4 bases outside the gene matches. This CDR3 region has 16 residues. The CDR3 reads CASSLGTSGGYNEQFF. CDR3 nucleotides: TGTGCCAGCAGCTTGGGGACTAGCGGAGGCTACAATGAGCAGTTCTTC.

This clone was counted once. The DNA is left out, because the CDR3 cannot be placed on it with certainty; the CDR3 is given as TCRdb lists it. This rearrangement joins TRBV18 to TRBJ2-7; the DNA was not compared with TRBD2, the D call given in the table. Germline V gene data show CDR1 as KGHSH and CDR2 as LQKENI. Counting both end residues, the CDR3 totals 13 amino acids. The CDR3 sequence is CASSPQVASGALF.

The CDR3 sequence: CASSLAPGLAGTDTQYF. As DNA, the CDR3 is TGTGCCAGCAGCTTAGCCCCGGGACTAGCGGGCACAGATACGCAGTATTTT. The V gene is TRBV7-2, the J gene TRBJ2-3; TRBD2 matches at 11 bases. The CDR3 covers 17 residues. The junction had 3 bases not matched to a gene; V was cut back by 0 bases and J by 1 base. The V gene's germline CDR1 is SGHTA and CDR2 FQGNSA.

V gene TRBV18 combines with J gene TRBJ1-6, with 7 bases fitting TRBD1. The J segment lost 10 bases and the V segment lost 3 bases, leaving 6 bases of the junction unmatched. CDR1 is KGHSH and CDR2 is LQKENI in the germline V gene. There are 14 residues in the CDR3. DNA for the CDR3: TGTGCCAGCTCACCCCCGGGAGGGGGCTCACCCCTCCACTTT. This translates into CASSPPGGGSPLHF.

The chain employs TRBV10-3 and TRBJ1-1, with 7 positions matching TRBD1. Per germline, CDR1 ENHRY and CDR2 SYGVKD. V lost 4 bases to trimming and J lost 3 bases; unmatched junction nucleotides: 5. The CDR3 covers 14 residues. CDR3 sequence (DNA): TGTGCCATCAGTGTTACAGGGGTGGACACTGAAGCTTTCTTT. Its translation is CAISVTGVDTEAFF.

This rearrangement joins TRBV27 to TRBJ2-2, with TRBD2 identical over 9 bases. Germline V gene lookup returns CDR1 MNHEY and CDR2 SMNVEV (reference sequence). The CDR3 length is 17 residues. The trim removed 2 bases at V and 0 bases at J, leaving 4 bases unmatched. CDR3 residues: CASSLRRGGSNTGELFF. The CDR3 region has the DNA TGTGCCAGCAGTTTAAGGCGGGGGGGATCGAACACCGGGGAGCTGTTTTTT.

The rearrangement links TRBV6-5 to TRBJ1-1, with no clear D. The germline V gene has CDR1 MNHEY and CDR2 SVGAGI. The V gene lost 10 bases and the J gene lost 1 base, with 19 bases spanning the gap. There are 15 residues in the CDR3. The CDR3 loop is CATSVDWRTNTEAFF. CDR3 sequence (DNA): TGTGCCACCTCTGTAGATTGGAGGACGAACACTGAAGCTTTCTTT.